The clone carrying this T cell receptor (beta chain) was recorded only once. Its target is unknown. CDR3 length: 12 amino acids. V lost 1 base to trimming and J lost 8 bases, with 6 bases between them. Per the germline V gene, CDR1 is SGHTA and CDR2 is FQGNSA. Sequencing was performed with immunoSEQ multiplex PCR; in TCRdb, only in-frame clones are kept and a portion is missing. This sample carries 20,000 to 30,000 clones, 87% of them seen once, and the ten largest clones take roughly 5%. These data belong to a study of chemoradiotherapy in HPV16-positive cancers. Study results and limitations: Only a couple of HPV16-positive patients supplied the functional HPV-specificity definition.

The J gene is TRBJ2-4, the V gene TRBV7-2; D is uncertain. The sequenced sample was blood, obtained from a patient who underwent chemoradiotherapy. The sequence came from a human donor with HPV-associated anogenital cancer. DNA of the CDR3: TGTGCCAGCAGCTTAGGGGCTGACATTCAGTACTTC. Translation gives CASSLGADIQYF.